The subject of this entry is one T cell receptor beta chain. The germline V and J ends were trimmed by 3 bases and 1 base, with 6 bases remaining between them. The CDR3 runs 13 residues. Germline V gene lookup returns CDR1 MNHNS and CDR2 SASEGT. Assignment of participants to cohorts was predicated upon participant-reported clinical history. Clones were sequenced by immunoSEQ multiplex PCR, and TCRdb holds only the in-frame ones, with some missing. The sample has about 250,000 clones; roughly nine tenths are singletons. This entry belongs to a study of blood T cell repertoires in COVID-19. What was sequenced was PBMCs or T cells enriched from blood (not recorded which). The clonotype originates from a woman aged 18-29 years who had recovered from COVID-19. The chain joins TRBV6-1 to TRBJ2-5; unclear D gene. DNA for the CDR3: TGTGCCAGCAGTGAGCAGTTCCAAGAGACCCAGTACTTC. Translation: CASSEQFQETQYF.